The next 14 T cell receptor beta chains were all read from a single sample in a study of shared clonotypes between healthy human individuals (dated by TCRdb to the early 2020s). Library generation was performed with the immunoSEQ multiplex PCR assay. The table comes from immuneACCESS by way of TCRdb, which keeps in-frame sequences with V and J called. Part of the clones is missing from these tables; in studies checked, under half for an unresolved V gene and the rest for unknown reasons. Within this sample are roughly 2.1 million clones, with about 93% of them counted one time only. The ten largest make up around 1.7% of the sample. CD8 naive samples consisted of CD45RO-negative cells that were positively selected for CCR7, yielding a CD45RA+CCR7+ population without TemRA cells. Sequenced: naive CD8+ T cells from PBMCs. Explained via the paper, the cell subset or site label denotes: CD45RA+CCR7+. The source is a man between 18 and 29 years old in good health. Some clones in this sample may be carry-over from other donors' samples.

This clone was counted a single time. The V gene is TRBV7-9, the J gene TRBJ2-1; the match to TRBD2 covers 9 bases. V shed 3 bases and J 3 bases; nucleotides not matched to a gene: 6. The CDR3 length is 16 residues. Germline CDR1 is SEHNR and CDR2 is FQNEAQ (reference sequence). CDR3 in amino acids: CASSFPSGARYNEQFF. In nucleotides, the CDR3 is TGTGCCAGCAGCTTCCCTAGCGGGGCCCGCTACAATGAGCAGTTCTTC.

The genes are TRBV10-3 and TRBJ2-5, with TRBD2 matching 10 bases. V lost 0 bases, J lost 5 bases, and 9 bases stayed unmatched. Germline V gene data show CDR1 as ENHRY and CDR2 as SYGVKD. The CDR3 is 17 amino acids. The CDR3 loop is CAISESPSGSGLETQYF. CDR3 DNA sequence: TGTGCCATCAGTGAGTCGCCTAGCGGGAGCGGCTTGGAGACCCAGTACTTC.

The V and J genes are TRBV27 and TRBJ1-1; the match to TRBD1 covers 9 bases. The V segment lost 5 bases and the J segment 8 bases; nucleotides outside the gene matches: 9. Germline V gene sequence: CDR1 MNHEY, CDR2 SMNVEV (reference sequence). The CDR3 runs to 14 residues. The CDR3 sequence is CASSTRQGELEAFF. CDR3 in DNA: TGTGCCAGCAGTACCCGACAGGGGGAACTCGAAGCTTTCTTT.

This rearrangement joins TRBV28 to TRBJ1-5, with D maybe TRBD1 (6 bases). Germline V gene data show CDR1 as MDHEN and CDR2 as SYDVKM. The CDR3 spans 17 residues. The ends were cut back, 2 bases at V and 1 base at J, with 15 bases in the middle. CDR3: CASSLVGARVSNQPQHF. The CDR3 DNA is TGTGCCAGCAGTTTAGTGGGGGCGAGGGTGAGCAATCAGCCCCAGCATTTT.

As concerns this clone: This specimen includes other DNA sequences encoding the same CDR3. This rearrangement joins TRBV5-4 to TRBJ2-1, with TRBD2 matching 15 bases. Trimming at V came to 4 bases and at J to 4 bases, leaving 3 bases not matched to a gene. Germline V gene lookup returns CDR1 SGHNT and CDR2 YYREEE (reference sequence). This CDR3 comprises 16 residues. Written as DNA, the CDR3 is TGTGCCAGCAGCGGGGGGACTAGCGGGAGGTACAATGAGCAGTTCTTC. Protein sequence: CASSGGTSGRYNEQFF. Full variable domain (missing parts from reference TRBV5-4 and TRBJ2-1): ETGVTQSPTHLIKTRGQQVTLRCSSQSGHNTVSWYQQALGQGPQFIFQYYREEENGRGNFPPRFSGLQFPNYSSELNVNALELDDSALYLCASSGGTSGRYNEQFFGPGTRLTVL.

This clone was recorded once. V and J are TRBV9 and TRBJ2-1, with 8 bases matching TRBD2. The germline gives CDR1 SGDLS, CDR2 YYNGEE. The V and J ends lost 0 bases and 2 bases, in that order; junction bases with no gene match: 4. The CDR3 consists of 16 residues. DNA for the CDR3: TGTGCCAGCAGCGTAGCAGCGGGAGTAACCTACAATGAGCAGTTCTTC. It encodes CASSVAAGVTYNEQFF.

This clone has a single count. The chain couples TRBV7-2 to TRBJ2-1; 11 bases fit TRBD2. CDR3 length: 17 residues. With V trimmed by 2 bases and J by 4 bases, 7 bases remained unmatched. Per the germline V gene, CDR1 is SGHTA and CDR2 is FQGNSA. CDR3: CASSLHSTSGVYNEQFF. The CDR3 coding sequence is TGTGCCAGCAGCTTACACTCGACTAGCGGGGTATACAATGAGCAGTTCTTC.

The genes are TRBV28 and TRBJ1-5; D perhaps matches TRBD1 (5 bases). The ends were cut back, 3 bases at V and 3 bases at J, with 12 bases in the middle. Per germline, CDR1 MDHEN and CDR2 SYDVKM. The CDR3 length is 15 residues. The CDR3 DNA follows: TGTGCCAGCAGTTTGAGGGGAGTTAACAATCAGCCCCAGCATTTT. This translates into CASSLRGVNNQPQHF.

The chain joins TRBV19 to TRBJ2-7; possible D gene TRBD1, 6 bases. The germline CDR1 and CDR2 sequences are LNHDA and SQIVND (reference sequence). This CDR3 has 15 amino acids. Trimming removed 3 bases from V and 2 bases from J, with 14 bases in between. Here the CDR3 reads CASSILQGPTYEQYF. The CDR3 coding sequence is TGTGCCAGTAGTATTCTCCAGGGGCCTACCTACGAGCAGTACTTC.

The genes are TRBV4-3 and TRBJ2-2; 12 bases match TRBD1. The CDR3 runs 15 residues. V shed 4 bases, J shed 7 bases, and the junction held 4 bases outside the gene matches. The germline gives CDR1 LGHNA, CDR2 YSLEER. CDR3 loop: CASSPGQGAIGELFF. The DNA of the CDR3 is TGCGCCAGCAGCCCGGGACAGGGGGCGATCGGGGAGCTGTTTTTT.

This clone came up once. Additional DNA sequences in this sample encode the identical CDR3. This rearrangement joins TRBV9 to TRBJ2-2; possibly TRBD2 for D (5 bases). Germline values: CDR1 SGDLS, CDR2 YYNGEE. CDR3 length: 12 residues. V was pared by 5 bases and J by 5 bases, with 7 bases between. CDR3 sequence: CASSPGTGELFF. CDR3 sequence (DNA): TGTGCCAGCAGTCCGGGGACCGGGGAGCTGTTTTTT.

The genes are TRBV7-8 and TRBJ2-7; D gene unclear. The germline V gene encodes CDR1 SGHVS and CDR2 FQNEAQ. The CDR3 has 11 amino acids. The V and J ends lost 5 bases and 5 bases respectively, with 7 bases between them. CDR3 amino acids: CASSLNNEQYF. The CDR3 DNA reads TGTGCCAGCAGCCTCAACAACGAGCAGTACTTC.

V gene TRBV15 combines with J gene TRBJ2-7; no reliable D call. V was trimmed by 3 bases and J by 6 bases, leaving 9 bases between them. The CDR3 has 12 amino acids. CDR1 and CDR2 from the germline V gene are LNHNV and YYDKDF (reference sequence). The chain's CDR3 is CATSSTSGEQYF. As DNA, the CDR3 is TGTGCCACCAGCAGCACGTCTGGCGAGCAGTACTTC.

This rearrangement joins TRBV6-5 to TRBJ1-1; D is ambiguous. Trimming shortened V by 10 bases and J by 0 bases, and 12 bases separated the two germline ends. Germline V gives CDR1 MNHEY, CDR2 SVGAGI. The CDR3 runs to 13 residues. This CDR3 reads CAITTSMNTEAFF. The CDR3 region has the DNA TGTGCCATTACAACAAGTATGAACACTGAAGCTTTCTTT.